The clone carrying this T cell receptor (beta chain) is large within its sample. What it binds is not known. Findings of the study overall: Whole repertoires were not studied in the larger cohort, only one V-J beta rearrangement. Tumor memory CD4+ T cell TCR gene usage clustered with blood and lymph node memory CD4+ cells and lymph node naive CD4+ cells.

Constant-region reverse primers amplified full-length variable regions, followed by semi-nested Nested Universal Primer A PCR. MiXCR was run by TCRdb on the 5' RACE reads, yielding one entry per CDR3 protein. The data hold fewer than 8,500 distinct CDR3 sequences, with around 63% observed a single time. CDR1 is DFQATT, CDR2 SNEGSKA, per germline (reference sequence). The CDR3 extends over 13 amino acids. With V trimmed by 3 bases and J by 6 bases, 3 bases remained unmatched. This receptor was taken from a female donor with breast cancer. V usage is TRBV20-1 and J usage is TRBJ2-7, with 12 bases fitting TRBD1. Material: tumor-infiltrating naive CD4+ T cells sorted from the breast tumor. Subset of the sample: naive CD4+ T cells, CD4+CD45RA+CD25-. CDR3 in amino acids: CSASRDRGREQYF. In DNA, the CDR3 is TGCAGTGCTAGCCGGGACAGGGGGCGCGAGCAGTACTTC.